This entry concerns a single T cell receptor (beta chain). The J segment lost 5 bases and the V segment lost 4 bases, leaving 8 bases of the junction unmatched. Germline lookup yields CDR1 SGHDN and CDR2 FVKESK. The CDR3 runs 14 residues. Libraries were prepared by immunoSEQ multiplex PCR; TCRdb keeps only in-frame clonotypes and omits some of them. This table has under 250,000 clones, more than 75% appearing once. The sample is drawn from a study of cytomegalovirus exposure and HLA in healthy donors. The sequence derives from a woman between 18 and 30 years old in good health and CMV-seropositive. The sequenced sample was PBMCs. The chain carries TRBV14 and TRBJ2-7; 7 nucleotides agree with TRBD2. The CDR3 DNA follows: TGTGCCAGCAGCCCCCTCGGGGGGTTCAACGAGCAGTACTTC. Its translation is CASSPLGGFNEQYF.